This entry lists 21 T cell receptor beta chains sequenced from one sample in a study of somatic mutations in cytotoxic T cells in rheumatoid arthritis (dated by TCRdb to the late 2010s). The method was the immunoSEQ multiplex PCR assay. This immuneACCESS table, as held by TCRdb, lists in-frame sequences with V and J called but not all clones. Of the missing ones, under half trace to an unresolved V gene in checked studies; the others have no known cause. The sample table shows around 19,000 clones, and about 82% are seen once. The top ten clones comprise approximately 17% of the sample. Sequenced input: CD8+ T cells sorted from blood. These receptors originate from a woman aged 50 to 60 in good health.

This sequence joins TRBV4-1 and TRBJ1-4; D is ambiguous. Germline CDR1 reads MGHRA; CDR2 reads YSYEKL. This CDR3 comprises 21 residues. Trimming removed 0 bases from V and 0 bases from J, with 23 bases in between. The CDR3 sequence is CASSQDSRAVTLPSTNEKLFF. In nucleotides, the CDR3 is TGCGCCAGCAGCCAAGATTCAAGGGCCGTTACTCTTCCTTCAACTAATGAAAAACTGTTTTTT.

The genes are TRBV5-1 and TRBJ2-1; D not certain. CDR3 length equals 13 residues. CDR1 is SGHRS and CDR2 is YFSETQ in the germline V gene. Trimming took 2 bases from V and 8 from J, leaving 11 bases between them. CDR3 sequence reads: CASSFTPGHEQFF. The CDR3 DNA is TGCGCCAGCAGCTTCACCCCGGGCCATGAGCAGTTCTTC.

The rearrangement links TRBV28 to TRBJ1-3, with D tentatively TRBD1 (6 bases). V lost 2 bases to trimming and J lost 0 bases, with 20 bases between them. Germline V lookup: CDR1 MDHEN, CDR2 SYDVKM. The CDR3 is 19 amino acids. CDR3 protein: CASSLGGAVWASSGNTIYF. CDR3 DNA: TGTGCCAGCAGTTTAGGGGGGGCGGTGTGGGCCAGCTCTGGAAACACCATATATTTT.

The chain has TRBV7-9 and TRBJ1-6; TRBD1 matches at 7 bases. With V trimmed by 5 bases and J by 10 bases, 11 bases remained unmatched. This CDR3 has 15 residues. Per the germline V gene, CDR1 is SEHNR and CDR2 is FQNEAQ (reference sequence). CDR3 DNA sequence: TGTGCCAGCAGCACCGACAGGGTACGAGGATCACCCCTCCACTTT. Translating gives CASSTDRVRGSPLHF.

The rearrangement uses TRBV6-6 and TRBJ2-1, with 12 bases fitting TRBD2. V lost 4 bases and J lost 7; bases outside the gene matches: 8. CDR1 and CDR2 (germline): MNHNY, SVGAGI (reference sequence). The CDR3 runs to 16 residues. CDR3 sequence reads: CASSWTLAGGYNEQFF. CDR3 coding DNA: TGTGCCAGCAGTTGGACCCTAGCGGGGGGGTATAATGAGCAGTTCTTC.

A remark on this clone: Other nucleotide sequences from this sample produce the same CDR3. CDR3 coding DNA: TGTGCCAGCAGCTTGGGACGGTCCACAGATACGCAGTATTTT. Translation: CASSLGRSTDTQYF. The chain carries TRBV7-2 and TRBJ2-3; D may match TRBD1 or TRBD2 (5 bases each). This CDR3 region has 14 residues. Trimming took off 3 bases at V and 2 bases at J, with 9 bases between the two ends. Germline CDR1 reads SGHTA; CDR2 reads FQGNSA.

This chain connects TRBV5-6 to TRBJ1-2; D is unclear. Trimming removed 0 bases from V and 3 bases from J, with 0 bases in between. There are 11 residues in the CDR3. The V gene's germline CDR1 is SGHDT and CDR2 YYEEEE. CDR3 coding DNA: TGTGCCAGCAGCTTGGACTATGGCTACACCTTC. Translating it yields CASSLDYGYTF. Looking up the rest from reference TRBV5-6 and TRBJ1-2 gives the full variable domain: DAGVTQSPTHLIKTRGQQVTLRCSPKSGHDTVSWYQQALGQGPQFIFQYYEEEERQRGNFPDRFSGHQFPNYSSELNVNALLLGDSALYLCASSLDYGYTFGSGTRLTVV.

The chain combines TRBV27 with TRBJ1-4; no reliable D call. Germline V gene lookup returns CDR1 MNHEY and CDR2 SMNVEV (reference sequence). Trimming removed 6 bases at V and 11 bases at J, with 19 bases between. This CDR3 comprises 14 residues. The CDR3 region has the DNA TGTGCCAGCAGGAGGGAAGGCTCCGGAGTTAAACTGTTTTTT. Protein sequence: CASRREGSGVKLFF.

The genes are TRBV4-1 and TRBJ2-1; TRBD2 is a possible D gene (5 bases). CDR3 length: 16 amino acids. V gave up 3 bases and J gave up 6 bases, with 18 bases separating them. The germline V gene encodes CDR1 MGHRA and CDR2 YSYEKL. The CDR3 spells CASSQAYLGALNEQFF. The CDR3 nucleotides read TGCGCCAGCAGCCAGGCCTACCTGGGAGCCCTCAATGAGCAGTTCTTC.

The rearrangement joins TRBV6-4 to TRBJ2-3; 11 nucleotides line up with TRBD2. The germline CDR1 and CDR2 sequences are MRHNA and SNTAGT. Trimming cost V 6 bases and J 11 bases; bases outside gene matches: 7. The CDR3 covers 13 residues. The CDR3 DNA reads TGTGCCAGCAGCGCCGGGACTAGCGGTGAGCAGTATTTT. Translating gives CASSAGTSGEQYF.

This chain connects TRBV6-5 to TRBJ2-7; TRBD1 aligns across 7 bases. The CDR3 totals 13 residues. Germline-derived CDR1 and CDR2 are MNHEY and SVGAGI. V lost 5 bases to trimming and J lost 2 bases; unmatched junction nucleotides: 3. This chain's CDR3 is CASSPTGAYEQYF. For the CDR3, the DNA is TGTGCCAGCAGTCCAACAGGGGCCTACGAGCAGTACTTC.

The chain joins TRBV9 to TRBJ1-1; 10 bases are a match to TRBD1. The germline CDR1 and CDR2 sequences are SGDLS and YYNGEE. V was pared by 7 bases and J by 5 bases, with 5 bases of the junction left unmatched. The CDR3 is 13 amino acids. The CDR3 protein is CASADRGGTEAFF. The DNA of the CDR3 is TGTGCCAGCGCGGACAGGGGGGGTACTGAAGCTTTCTTT. Together with reference TRBV9 and TRBJ1-1, the CDR3 gives the full variable domain: DSGVTQTPKHLITATGQRVTLRCSPRSGDLSVYWYQQSLDQGLQFLIQYYNGEERAKGNILERFSAQQFPDLHSELNLSSLELGDSALYFCASADRGGTEAFFGQGTRLTVV.

The CDR3 DNA is TGTGCCAGCAGCTTGTCGGGGAGTATGGGTGGCTACACCTTC. Translating gives CASSLSGSMGGYTF. The chain combines TRBV13 with TRBJ1-2; D is unresolved. Trimming stripped 3 bases from V and 7 bases from J, with 15 bases between. CDR1 and CDR2 (germline): PRHDT, FYEKMQ (reference sequence). This CDR3 is built from 14 residues.

This clone was observed a few times. The V call is TRBV6-4, the J call TRBJ2-3; 10 bases agree with TRBD1. The junction had 4 bases not matched to a gene; V was cut back by 0 bases and J by 4 bases. Germline assignment: CDR1 MRHNA and CDR2 SNTAGT. This CDR3 has 16 amino acids. The CDR3: CASSDSEGTGADTQYF. DNA for the CDR3: TGTGCCAGCAGTGACTCCGAAGGGACAGGGGCAGATACGCAGTATTTT.

The V and J genes are TRBV4-1 and TRBJ2-3, with 13 bases fitting TRBD2. CDR1 and CDR2 from the germline V gene are MGHRA and YSYEKL. V lost 5 bases, J lost 4 bases, and 3 bases stayed unmatched. The CDR3 consists of 15 residues. The CDR3 spells CASSIGTSGADTQYF. DNA for the CDR3: TGCGCCAGCAGCATTGGGACTAGCGGGGCAGATACGCAGTATTTT.

The CDR3 DNA reads as TGTGCCAGCAGCGTAGGTCTAGCGGCGACCTACGAGCAGTACTTC. Encoded protein: CASSVGLAATYEQYF. The chain couples TRBV9 to TRBJ2-7; TRBD2 aligns across 7 bases. The J segment lost 2 bases and the V segment lost 0 bases, leaving 5 bases of the junction unmatched. The CDR3 has 15 residues. Per germline, CDR1 SGDLS and CDR2 YYNGEE.

The genes are TRBV9 and TRBJ1-3; D call uncertain. The ends were cut back, 0 bases at V and 2 bases at J, with 12 bases in the middle. The CDR3 totals 16 residues. The V gene's germline CDR1 is SGDLS and CDR2 YYNGEE. The CDR3 sequence: CASSVAIDTPGNTIYF. The CDR3 DNA sequence: TGTGCCAGCAGCGTAGCCATCGACACTCCTGGAAACACCATATATTTT.

This chain connects TRBV7-8 to TRBJ2-1; TRBD2 might be the D (6 bases). There are 16 residues in the CDR3. Germline V CDR1 and CDR2: SGHVS, FQNEAQ. Trimming removed 0 bases at V and 3 bases at J, with 12 bases between. CDR3 DNA sequence: TGTGCCAGCAGCTTAGCCCTAGCGTTAAACTACAATGAGCAGTTCTTC. Translation: CASSLALALNYNEQFF.

V is TRBV19 and J is TRBJ2-2, with D hard to call. Germline CDR1 LNHDA, CDR2 SQIVND (reference sequence). With 3 bases removed from V and 6 bases from J, the gap between germline ends came to 2 bases. The CDR3 totals 11 residues. CDR3 protein: CASSMPGELFF. The CDR3 coding sequence is TGTGCCAGTAGTATGCCCGGGGAGCTGTTTTTT.

J is TRBJ1-2 and V is TRBV5-6, with TRBD1 matching 7 bases. The CDR3 spans 15 residues. The germline V gene has CDR1 SGHDT and CDR2 YYEEEE. V shed 6 bases and J 1 base; nucleotides not matched to a gene: 9. Here the CDR3 DNA reads TGTGCCAGCATAAGTAGGGACAGCTTTAACTATGGCTACACCTTC. Amino acid sequence: CASISRDSFNYGYTF.

This clone was observed a few times. This chain joins TRBV27 and TRBJ2-1; no definite D call. The V gene lost 0 bases and the J gene lost 5 bases, with 5 bases spanning the gap. This CDR3 region has 13 residues. The V gene's germline CDR1 is MNHEY and CDR2 SMNVEV (reference sequence). CDR3 in amino acids: CASSLSKNNEQFF. In DNA, the CDR3 is TGTGCCAGCAGTTTATCGAAGAACAATGAGCAGTTCTTC.